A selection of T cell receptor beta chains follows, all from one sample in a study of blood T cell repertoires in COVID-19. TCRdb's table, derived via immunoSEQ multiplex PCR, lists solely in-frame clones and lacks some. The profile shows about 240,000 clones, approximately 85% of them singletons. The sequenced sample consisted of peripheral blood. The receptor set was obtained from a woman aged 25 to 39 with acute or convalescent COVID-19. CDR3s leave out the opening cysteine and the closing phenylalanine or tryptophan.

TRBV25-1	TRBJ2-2	ASSGPRDGGVGELF
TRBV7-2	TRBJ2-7	ASSLFGRSSYEQY
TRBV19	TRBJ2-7	ATTGEGYEQY
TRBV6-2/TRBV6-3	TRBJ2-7	ASSTDRGQYEQY
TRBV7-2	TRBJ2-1	ASSQTSGRYNEQF
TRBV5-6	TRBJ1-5	ASSDAGAPSPQH
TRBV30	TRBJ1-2	AWSRDRDYGYT
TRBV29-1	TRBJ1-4	SVRQIGEKLF
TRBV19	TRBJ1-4	ASSILRGISEKLF
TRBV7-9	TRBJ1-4	ASSFGGGKTTNEKLF
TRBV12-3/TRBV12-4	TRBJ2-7	ASRDGSSYEQY
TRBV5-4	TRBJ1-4	ASSLTGDEKLF
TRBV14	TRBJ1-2	ASSRSTGGSDGYT
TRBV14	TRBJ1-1	ASSQVPTWDRYTEAF
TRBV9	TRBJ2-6	ASSLQGGGANVLT
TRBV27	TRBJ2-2	ATTEIGRNTGELF
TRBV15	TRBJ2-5	ATSSSYQETQY
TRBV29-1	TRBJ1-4	SYQGVNEKLF
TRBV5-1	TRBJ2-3	ASSSGLGEGPPHTDTQY
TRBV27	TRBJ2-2	ASSQGGGNTGELF
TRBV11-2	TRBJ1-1	ASSLVQVNTEAF
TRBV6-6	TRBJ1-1	ASTYLGTRNTEAF
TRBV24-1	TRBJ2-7	ATSDPPGGGSYEQY
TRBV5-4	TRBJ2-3	ASSSQGPGTDTQY
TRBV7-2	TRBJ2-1	ASSSQRGSGYNEQF
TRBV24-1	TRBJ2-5	ATSDRTPGLPGETQY
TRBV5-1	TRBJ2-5	ASSLGETSGRSETQY
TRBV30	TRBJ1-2	ACPGQSGHYGYT
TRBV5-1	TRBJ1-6	ASSLESAPGNSPLH
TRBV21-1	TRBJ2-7	ASSEIQMTERNEQY
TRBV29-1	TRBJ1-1	SVAGTPEAF
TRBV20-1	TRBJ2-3	SAEHTDTQY
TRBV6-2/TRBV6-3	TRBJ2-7	ASSYTSGRVAYEQY
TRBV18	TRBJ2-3	ASSQSRGRDTQY
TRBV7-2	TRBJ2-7	ASSPPRTGTSGRAREQY
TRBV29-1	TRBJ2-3	SVEDPGLFPTDTQY
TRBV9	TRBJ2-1	ASSASGAYNEQF
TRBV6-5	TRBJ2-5	ASRLAGVAQETQY
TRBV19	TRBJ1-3	ASSSEGRRVLGNTIY
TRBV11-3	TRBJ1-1	ASSPRQGRLNTEAF
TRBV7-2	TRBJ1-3	ASSPDSSGNTIY
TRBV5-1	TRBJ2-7	ASSLAQVSYEQY
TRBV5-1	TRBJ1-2	ASTNTRDTSNYGYT
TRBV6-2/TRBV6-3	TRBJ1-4	ASSYEGGQRQKLF
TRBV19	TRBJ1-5	ASSPYSYSNQPQH